Following are 18 T cell receptor beta chains from one sample sequenced in a study of T cell changes during pregnancy in multiple sclerosis. The table came from immunoSEQ multiplex PCR; TCRdb's copy has only in-frame clones and leaves some out. The data contain approximately 34,000 clones, about 90% of them singletons. The specimen was CD8+ T cells from peripheral blood mononuclear cells, collected after pregnancy. These receptors all stem from a female donor with multiple sclerosis, enrolled in a pregnancy study.

This chain joins TRBV27 and TRBJ1-1; D may be TRBD1 (5 bases). V lost 8 bases and J lost 9, with 19 bases in between. The CDR3 spans 13 residues. Germline values: CDR1 MNHEY, CDR2 SMNVEV (reference sequence). This CDR3 is CASGWDSQKKAFF. The CDR3 DNA sequence: TGTGCCAGCGGTTGGGACTCCCAGAAGAAAGCTTTCTTT.

The chain carries TRBV5-8 and TRBJ1-2; TRBD1 aligns across 7 bases. The CDR3 has 14 residues. Trimming removed 5 bases from V and 4 bases from J; junction bases left unmatched: 8. Germline CDR1 and CDR2: SGHTS and YDEGEE. CDR3 loop: CASRPGTVIYGYTF. The DNA of the CDR3 is TGTGCCAGCAGACCTGGGACAGTCATCTATGGCTACACCTTC.

J is TRBJ2-1 and V is TRBV6-5; 7 positions match TRBD1. J gave up 4 bases and V 5 bases, and 8 bases lay outside the gene matches. The CDR3 loop spans 15 amino acids. CDR1 is MNHEY and CDR2 is SVGAGI in the germline V gene. Here the CDR3 DNA reads TGTGCCAGCAGTCAGACAGGGACGACGTACAATGAGCAGTTCTTC. Encoded protein: CASSQTGTTYNEQFF.

The chain has TRBV7-6 and TRBJ2-1; a possible D gene is TRBD2 (6 bases). Germline V CDR1 and CDR2: SGHVS, FNYEAQ. This CDR3 has 14 residues. V was trimmed by 3 bases and J by 9 bases, leaving 15 bases between them. The CDR3 DNA reads as TGTGCCAGCAGCTTCCAAAGCGTCGGGGGTGAGCAGTTCTTC. It codes for CASSFQSVGGEQFF.

The chain has TRBV9 and TRBJ2-3; 9 positions agree with TRBD1. This CDR3 has 15 residues. The V segment lost 4 bases and the J segment 3 bases; nucleotides outside the gene matches: 6. Germline assignment: CDR1 SGDLS and CDR2 YYNGEE. The DNA of the CDR3 is TGTGCCAGCAGCCAACAGGGGGCAGTAACAGATACGCAGTATTTT. Its protein is CASSQQGAVTDTQYF.

The chain has TRBV10-1 and TRBJ1-2; D might be TRBD1 (5 bases). This CDR3 contains 16 residues. Trimming took off 7 bases at V and 0 bases at J, with 18 bases between the two ends. Germline V lookup: CDR1 WNHNN, CDR2 SYGVQD (reference sequence). The CDR3 loop reads CASTPSIGTTNYGYTF. The CDR3 bases are TGCGCCAGCACCCCATCGATTGGGACTACTAACTATGGCTACACCTTC.

The chain couples TRBV7-9 to TRBJ1-2, with TRBD1 matching over 10 bases. Germline CDR1 reads SEHNR; CDR2 reads FQNEAQ (reference sequence). The length of the CDR3 is 15 residues. V trimming: 5 bases; J trimming: 5 bases; junction bases outside the gene matches: 8. The CDR3 DNA reads as TGTGCCAGCAGCCCCGCCGGGACAGGGGCGTATGGCTACACCTTC. This codes for CASSPAGTGAYGYTF.

The J gene is TRBJ1-5, the V gene TRBV7-2, with D perhaps matching TRBD1 (6 bases). Deletions cut 1 base from V and 3 bases from J, with 22 bases between. CDR1 and CDR2 (germline): SGHTA, FQGNSA. There are 19 residues in the CDR3. CDR3 region: CASSLGTGITGGINQPQHF. DNA of the CDR3: TGTGCCAGCAGCTTAGGAACAGGGATCACCGGTGGCATCAATCAGCCCCAGCATTTT.

This clone turned up a few times. This chain connects TRBV6-4 to TRBJ2-3; 12 bases match TRBD1. Germline CDR1 and CDR2: MRHNA and SNTAGT. The CDR3 extends over 16 amino acids. Trimming took 0 bases from V and 6 from J; bases not matched to a gene: 4. CDR3 region: CASSDSGQGAVDTQYF. For the CDR3, the DNA is TGTGCCAGCAGTGACTCGGGACAGGGGGCCGTCGATACGCAGTATTTT.

The genes are TRBV7-3 and TRBJ2-1; the D gene is possibly TRBD2 (6 bases). The CDR3 has 14 residues. Trimming removed 5 bases from V and 4 bases from J, with 12 bases in between. Germline V gene lookup returns CDR1 SGHTA and CDR2 FQGTGA. As DNA, the CDR3 is TGTGCCAGCAGCCCGCGGGGCACGTACAATGAGCAGTTCTTC. Its translation is CASSPRGTYNEQFF.

V is TRBV27 and J is TRBJ2-7; 9 positions match TRBD2. Germline loops: CDR1 MNHEY, CDR2 SMNVEV (reference sequence). The V gene end was trimmed by 0 bases and the J gene end by 2 bases; junction bases not matched to a gene: 5. The CDR3 runs to 16 residues. The CDR3 nucleotides read TGTGCCAGCAGTTTATCCCCCTTAGCGGGGGCCTACGAGCAGTACTTC. It yields the protein CASSLSPLAGAYEQYF.

The chain links TRBV29-1 to TRBJ1-1, with TRBD1 as a possible D gene (5 bases). The germline V and J ends were trimmed by 7 bases and 1 base, with 13 bases remaining between them. This CDR3 has 13 residues. CDR1 and CDR2 from the germline V gene are SQVTM and ANQGSEA. In DNA, the CDR3 is TGCAGCGGTACGGCGACAGAGAACACTGAAGCTTTCTTT. As protein: CSGTATENTEAFF.

The chain combines TRBV30 with TRBJ1-1; D is uncertain. V was clipped by 3 bases and J by 1 base, with 15 bases between them. There are 15 residues in the CDR3. Germline V gene sequence: CDR1 GTSNPN, CDR2 SVGIG (reference sequence). Here the CDR3 reads CAWSHSGRENTEAFF. DNA for the CDR3: TGTGCCTGGAGCCATTCGGGGAGGGAGAACACTGAAGCTTTCTTT. Using reference TRBV30 and TRBJ1-1 for the parts outside the CDR3, the full variable domain is SQTIHQWPATLVQPVGSPLSLECTVEGTSNPNLYWYRQAAGRGLQLLFYSVGIGQISSEVPQNLSASRPQDRQFILSSKKLLLSDSGFYLCAWSHSGRENTEAFFGQGTRLTVV.

The J gene is TRBJ2-3, the V gene TRBV27, with D possibly matching TRBD2 (6 bases). V was clipped by 4 bases and J by 0 bases, with 8 bases between them. This CDR3 contains 14 residues. Germline CDR1 is MNHEY and CDR2 is SMNVEV (reference sequence). The CDR3 sequence: CASSSGTSTDTQYF. The DNA of the CDR3 is TGTGCCAGCAGTTCAGGGACTAGCACAGATACGCAGTATTTT.

This rearrangement joins TRBV5-8 to TRBJ2-1, with 13 bases lining up with TRBD2. The V gene end was trimmed by 1 base and the J gene end by 8 bases; junction bases not matched to a gene: 9. The CDR3 covers 17 residues. The germline CDR1 and CDR2 sequences are SGHTS and YDEGEE. CDR3 in DNA: TGTGCCAGCAGCTTGTTACTAGCGGGGGGGCCTGGGGATGAGCAGTTCTTC. Translated: CASSLLLAGGPGDEQFF.

This chain connects TRBV11-2 to TRBJ2-1; no clear D gene. The germline V gene has CDR1 SGHAT and CDR2 FQNNGV. V lost 5 bases to trimming and J lost 2 bases, with 16 bases between them. This CDR3 has 16 amino acids. CDR3 sequence: CASSTLDWSPYNEQFF. CDR3 nucleotide sequence: TGTGCCAGCAGCACCCTGGATTGGAGTCCCTACAATGAGCAGTTCTTC.

This chain connects TRBV5-4 to TRBJ2-1; 9 bases map to TRBD2. The germline V gene encodes CDR1 SGHNT and CDR2 YYREEE (reference sequence). This CDR3 has 14 residues. V trimming: 5 bases; J trimming: 4 bases; junction bases outside the gene matches: 4. The CDR3 DNA sequence: TGTGCCAGCAGAGCGGGGGGAACTTACAATGAGCAGTTCTTC. Its translation: CASRAGGTYNEQFF.

The V and J genes are TRBV4-3 and TRBJ2-3, with D possibly TRBD1 on 6 matching bases. The V gene's germline CDR1 is LGHNA and CDR2 YSLEER. V lost 0 bases and J 2 bases, leaving 12 bases between the germline ends. The CDR3 covers 16 residues. The CDR3 DNA sequence: TGCGCCAGCAGCCAAGATGGGACAAGCGACACAGATACGCAGTATTTT. This sequence encodes CASSQDGTSDTDTQYF.